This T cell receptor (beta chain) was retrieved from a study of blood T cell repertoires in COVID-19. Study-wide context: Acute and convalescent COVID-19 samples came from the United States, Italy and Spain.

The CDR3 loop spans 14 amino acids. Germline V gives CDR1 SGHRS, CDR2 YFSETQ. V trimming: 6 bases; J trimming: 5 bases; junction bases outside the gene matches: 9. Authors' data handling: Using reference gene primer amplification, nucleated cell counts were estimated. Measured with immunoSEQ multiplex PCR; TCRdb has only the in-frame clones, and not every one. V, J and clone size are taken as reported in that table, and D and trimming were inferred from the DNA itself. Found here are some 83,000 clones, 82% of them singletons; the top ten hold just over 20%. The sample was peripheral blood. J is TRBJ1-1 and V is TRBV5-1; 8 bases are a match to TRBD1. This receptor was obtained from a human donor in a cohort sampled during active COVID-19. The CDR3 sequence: CASTVTGGVTEAFF. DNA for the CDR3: TGCGCCAGCACGGTAACAGGGGGGGTTACTGAAGCTTTCTTT. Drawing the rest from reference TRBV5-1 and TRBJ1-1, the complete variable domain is KAGVTQTPRYLIKTRGQQVTLSCSPISGHRSVSWYQQTPGQGLQFLFEYFSETQRNKGNFPGRFSGRQFSNSRSEMNVSTLELGDSALYLCASTVTGGVTEAFFGQGTRLTVV.